This T cell receptor (beta chain) was identified during a study of STAT3 mutations in large granular lymphocyte leukemia. Study-level information: Among longitudinally sequenced T-LGLL patients, roughly half had canonical activating STAT3 mutations detected. Findings and limits, study-wide: In T-cell large granular lymphocyte leukemia, about half of patients showed multiple immunodominant subclonotypes.

The method was immunoSEQ multiplex PCR; TCRdb's version includes in-frame clones alone and lacks a portion of them. Of some 10,000 clones in the sample, nearly 90% were seen once. Points on this clone: Its specificity is not known.

Specimen: peripheral blood mononuclear cells. This clonotype was sampled from a man aged 55 to 69 with T-cell large granular lymphocyte leukemia. Some clones in this sample may be carry-over from other donors' samples.

This chain's CDR3 is CASSRGLAGSYEQYF. The CDR3 DNA reads TGTGCCAGCAGCCGAGGACTAGCGGGGTCCTACGAGCAGTACTTC. The rearrangement links TRBV7-2 to TRBJ2-7, with 12 bases aligning to TRBD2. J lost 1 base, V lost 5 bases, and 3 bases had no gene match. This CDR3 region has 15 residues. Germline CDR1 is SGHTA and CDR2 is FQGNSA.